The next 8 T cell receptor beta chains were all read from a single sample in a study of shared clonotypes between healthy human individuals. Sequencing used immunoSEQ multiplex PCR; TCRdb keeps in-frame clones, though not all of them. The sample consists of some 1,100,000 clones, 75% to 80% of them appearing once. The sample comprised memory CD4+ T cells from PBMCs. Subset here: CD45RA-negative fraction. Source of these receptors: a man aged 18 to 30 in good health. Some clones in this sample may be carry-over from other donors' samples.

The V gene is TRBV12-5, the J gene TRBJ1-2, with TRBD1 matching 10 bases. Germline CDR1 LGHNT, CDR2 FRNRAP. The CDR3 extends over 15 amino acids. J gave up 5 bases and V 7 bases, and 10 bases lay outside the gene matches. The CDR3 nucleotides are TGTGCTAGTGCCCTCGGACAGGGGGATGGTTATGGCTACACCTTC. It codes for CASALGQGDGYGYTF. Supplemented by reference TRBV12-5 and TRBJ1-2, the full variable domain reads DARVTQTPRHKVTEMGQEVTMRCQPILGHNTVFWYRQTMMQGLELLAYFRNRAPLDDSGMPKDRFSAEMPDATLATLKIQPSEPRDSAVYFCASALGQGDGYGYTFGSGTRLTVV.

This clone came up a few times. The V and J genes are TRBV28 and TRBJ1-5; D ambiguous. The ends were cut back, 2 bases at V and 2 bases at J, with 10 bases in the middle. Germline loops: CDR1 MDHEN, CDR2 SYDVKM. The CDR3 length is 15 residues. The CDR3 DNA follows: TGTGCCAGCAGTTTACCCCCCGGGGGCAATCAGCCCCAGCATTTT. Protein sequence: CASSLPPGGNQPQHF.

The V call is TRBV4-1, the J call TRBJ1-2; D is perhaps TRBD1 (6 bases). The CDR3 is 16 residues long. V shed 8 bases and J shed 4 bases, with 23 bases lying between them. CDR1 and CDR2 (germline): MGHRA, YSYEKL. The CDR3 protein is CASVPAHGQNSYGYTF. The CDR3 DNA is TGCGCCAGCGTCCCAGCTCATGGACAGAATTCCTATGGCTACACCTTC.

The V and J genes are TRBV7-2 and TRBJ1-1, with D unclear. Trimming removed 4 bases at V and 1 base at J, with 4 bases between. The CDR3 consists of 12 residues. CDR1 is SGHTA, CDR2 FQGNSA, per germline. The CDR3 bases are TGTGCCAGCAGCTGGCCGAACACTGAAGCTTTCTTT. Translated: CASSWPNTEAFF.

This chain joins TRBV2 and TRBJ2-4, with D perhaps TRBD1 or TRBD2 (5 bases each). The CDR3 length is 21 residues. V was trimmed by 6 bases and J by 0 bases, leaving 30 bases between them. From germline, CDR1 is SNHLY and CDR2 FYNNEI. The CDR3 region is CASRGGRESSRGVIAKNIQYF. CDR3 bases: TGTGCCAGCAGAGGTGGCAGGGAGAGTTCCCGGGGCGTAATAGCCAAAAACATTCAGTACTTC. The full variable domain, completed using reference TRBV2 and TRBJ2-4, is EPEVTQTPSHQVTQMGQEVILRCVPISNHLYFYWYRQILGQKVEFLVSFYNNEISEKSEIFDDQFSVERPDGSNFTLKIRSTKLEDSAMYFCASRGGRESSRGVIAKNIQYFGAGTRLSVL.

The rearrangement uses TRBV28 and TRBJ2-5; a weak D match, TRBD2 (5 bases). Germline CDR1 and CDR2: MDHEN and SYDVKM. Trimming removed 5 bases at V and 2 bases at J, with 18 bases between. The length of the CDR3 is 16 residues. The CDR3 DNA sequence: TGTGCCAGCAGTGGGGTCCTTGCGGGCTTTCAAGAGACCCAGTACTTC. Encoded protein: CASSGVLAGFQETQYF.

The chain recombines TRBV27 with TRBJ1-2, with 7 positions matching TRBD1. The germline V gene encodes CDR1 MNHEY and CDR2 SMNVEV (reference sequence). CDR3 length: 12 residues. V lost 5 bases and J lost 8; bases outside the gene matches: 5. CDR3 nucleotides: TGTGCCAGCAGTGGCCAGGGGGGCGGCTACACCTTC. This codes for CASSGQGGGYTF.

V usage is TRBV11-1 and J usage is TRBJ2-3; D tentatively reads TRBD1 or TRBD2 (5 bases each). CDR1 and CDR2 from the germline V gene are SGHAT and FQDESV (reference sequence). V lost 2 bases, J lost 1 base, and 10 bases lay in between. The CDR3 has 15 residues. The DNA for the CDR3 is TGTGCCAGCAGCTTATCCGGGGCTGGCACAGATACGCAGTATTTT. Its translation is CASSLSGAGTDTQYF.